The rows below give T cell receptor beta chains drawn from one sample of a study of CD8 T cells in Susac syndrome. Via MiXCR, TCRdb re-called the immunoSEQ multiplex PCR reads, giving one row per CDR3 protein. The sample shows about 53,000 distinct CDR3 sequences, 85% to 95% of them seen only once. The sample consisted of CD8+ T cells from PBMCs. The receptors originated from a human donor with Susac syndrome. Both conserved end residues are part of each CDR3. Fields, in order: V gene, J gene, D gene, clone size, CDR3 protein, CDR3 DNA. D genes are given only for firm matches. The size entry is marked missing in some rows and otherwise reads once, few, many or a size class.

>TRBV10-2|TRBJ2-7|-|once
CASCGEYEQYF
TGCGCCAGCTGTGGGGAGTACGAGCAGTACTTC
>TRBV10-2|TRBJ2-5|TRBD1|-
CASSESGQELQVQETQYF
TGCGCCAGCAGTGAGTCAGGACAGGAGTTACAGGTCCAAGAGACCCAGTACTTC
>TRBV7-8|TRBJ2-1|-|-
CASSSALRGGNEQFF
TGTGCCAGCAGCTCAGCGCTTCGGGGAGGTAATGAGCAGTTCTTC
>TRBV10-3|TRBJ1-1|-|once
CAISEEGLNTEAFF
TGTGCCATCAGTGAGGAGGGATTGAACACTGAAGCTTTCTTT
>TRBV3-1|TRBJ1-1|-|-
CASSQDNGLMNTEAFF
TGTGCCAGCAGCCAAGACAATGGGTTGATGAACACTGAAGCTTTCTTT
>TRBV9|TRBJ1-2|-|-
CASSGGSGYYTF
TGTGCCAGCAGCGGGGGATCGGGGTACTACACCTTC
>TRBV20-1|TRBJ2-3|TRBD2|-
CSASTASGGRADTQYF
TGCAGTGCTAGTACGGCTAGCGGGGGGCGGGCAGATACGCAGTATTTT
>TRBV12-3/TRBV12-4|TRBJ2-7|-|once
CASRLGRSSYEQYF
TGTGCCAGCAGGCTAGGACGGAGCTCCTACGAGCAGTACTTC
>TRBV6-1|TRBJ2-1|-|-
CASSEINEQFF
TGTGCCAGCAGTGAAATCAATGAGCAGTTCTTC
>TRBV9|TRBJ2-7|-|-
CASSPRVRDREQYF
TGTGCCAGCAGCCCCCGCGTCCGGGACCGGGAGCAGTACTTC
>TRBV4-1|TRBJ1-5|-|-
CASSQQNSLIGNQPQHF
TGCGCCAGCAGCCAACAAAACAGCTTAATAGGCAATCAGCCCCAGCATTTT
>TRBV9|TRBJ2-5|TRBD1|-
CASSVTGRDRGFLETQYF
TGTGCCAGCAGCGTAACCGGGAGGGACAGGGGATTTTTAGAGACCCAGTACTTC
>TRBV12-3/TRBV12-4|TRBJ2-5|-|-
CASSLDRRETQYF
TGTGCCAGCAGTTTAGACCGACGGGAGACCCAGTACTTC
>TRBV12-5|TRBJ1-1|-|-
CASGLGTGAGTEAFF
TGTGCTAGTGGTTTGGGTACGGGGGCAGGAACTGAAGCTTTCTTT
>TRBV2|TRBJ1-6|-|-
CASNKGTSSYNSPLHF
TGTGCCAGCAACAAGGGGACGAGCTCCTATAATTCACCCCTCCACTTT
>TRBV2|TRBJ2-1|-|-
CASSEYRRGPILNEQFF
TGTGCCAGCAGTGAATATCGGAGGGGGCCGATTCTCAATGAGCAGTTCTTC
>TRBV29-1|TRBJ2-6|TRBD1|-
CSVGTGEFGANVLTF
TGCAGCGTGGGGACAGGGGAATTTGGGGCCAACGTCCTGACTTTC
>TRBV3-1|TRBJ1-6|-|few
CASSRPGTYNSPLHF
TGTGCCAGCAGCCGACCCGGGACCTATAATTCACCCCTCCACTTT
>TRBV28|TRBJ1-6|-|-
CASSQTGISYNSPLHF
TGTGCCAGCAGCCAAACAGGGATCTCCTATAATTCACCCCTCCACTTT
>TRBV29-1|TRBJ2-1|-|-
CSVVASASEQFF
TGCAGCGTTGTGGCTAGCGCGAGTGAGCAGTTCTTC
>TRBV27|TRBJ2-3|-|-
CASSLYSAGATDTQYF
TGTGCCAGCAGTTTATATTCGGCAGGAGCCACAGATACGCAGTATTTT